This T cell receptor beta chain was identified in a study of T cell responses to AZD1222 COVID-19 vaccine. Study-wide results and limits: Spike-wide vaccine-associated CD4 TCRs dominated at 160-218 and 743-854. Repertoires were sampled only after the peak T cell response. Spike-specific TCR breadth and depth were elevated following two AZD1222 doses. Clonal diversity may have been underestimated in mostly white British donors.

Method: immunoSEQ multiplex PCR; TCRdb's copy keeps in-frame clones and lacks some. The repertoire has around 180,000 clones, roughly 92% of them found once; the top ten carry about 1.5%. Concerning this clone: The antigen is undetermined.

The CDR3 is 11 residues long. V was shortened by 4 bases and J by 9 bases, with 7 bases between the two germline ends. Looked up from germline, CDR1 is LNHDA and CDR2 is SQIVND (reference sequence). The chain carries TRBV19 and TRBJ2-1; D uncertain. The clonotype comes from an adult who received the AZD1222 COVID-19 vaccine. This specimen consisted of peripheral blood, obtained 28 days after the second AZD1222 dose. The CDR3 sequence: CASSNVVEQFF. The CDR3 DNA reads TGTGCCAGTAGTAATGTCGTTGAGCAGTTCTTC.